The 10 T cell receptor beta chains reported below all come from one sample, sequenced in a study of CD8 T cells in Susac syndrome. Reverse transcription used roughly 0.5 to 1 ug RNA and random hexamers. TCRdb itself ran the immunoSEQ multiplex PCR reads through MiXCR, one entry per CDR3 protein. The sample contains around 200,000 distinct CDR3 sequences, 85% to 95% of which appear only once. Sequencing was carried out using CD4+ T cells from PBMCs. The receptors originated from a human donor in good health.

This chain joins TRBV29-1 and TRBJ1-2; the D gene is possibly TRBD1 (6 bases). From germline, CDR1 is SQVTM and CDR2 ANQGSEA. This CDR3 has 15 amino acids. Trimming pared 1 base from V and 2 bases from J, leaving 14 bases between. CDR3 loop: CSVEGQGHPNYGYTF. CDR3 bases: TGCAGCGTTGAAGGTCAGGGACACCCAAACTATGGCTACACCTTC.

The CDR3 sequence is CASSLPSNYGYTF. The CDR3 region has the DNA TGTGCCAGCAGCCTCCCATCTAACTATGGCTACACCTTC. The rearrangement joins TRBV3-1 to TRBJ1-2; no clear D gene. Germline assignment: CDR1 LGHDT and CDR2 YNNKEL (reference sequence). This CDR3 region has 13 residues. The V gene lost 4 bases and the J gene lost 0 bases, with 6 bases spanning the gap.

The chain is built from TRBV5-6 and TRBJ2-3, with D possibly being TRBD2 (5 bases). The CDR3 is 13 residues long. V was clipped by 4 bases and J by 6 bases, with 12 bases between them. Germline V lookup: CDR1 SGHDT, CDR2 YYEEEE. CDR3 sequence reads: CASSIGRRDTQYF. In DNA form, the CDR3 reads TGTGCCAGCAGCATAGGGAGACGGGATACGCAGTATTTT.

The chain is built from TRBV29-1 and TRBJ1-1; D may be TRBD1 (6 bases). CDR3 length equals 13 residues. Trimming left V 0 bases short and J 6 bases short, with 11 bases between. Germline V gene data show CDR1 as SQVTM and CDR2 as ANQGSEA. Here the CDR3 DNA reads TGCAGCGTTGAAGACGGGACACTTTCTGAAGCTTTCTTT. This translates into CSVEDGTLSEAFF.

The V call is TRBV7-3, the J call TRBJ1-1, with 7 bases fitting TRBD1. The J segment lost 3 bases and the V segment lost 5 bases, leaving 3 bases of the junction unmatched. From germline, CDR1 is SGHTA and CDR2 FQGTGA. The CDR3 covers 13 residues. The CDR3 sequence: CASSATGDTEAFF. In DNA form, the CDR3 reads TGTGCCAGCAGCGCTACAGGGGACACTGAAGCTTTCTTT.

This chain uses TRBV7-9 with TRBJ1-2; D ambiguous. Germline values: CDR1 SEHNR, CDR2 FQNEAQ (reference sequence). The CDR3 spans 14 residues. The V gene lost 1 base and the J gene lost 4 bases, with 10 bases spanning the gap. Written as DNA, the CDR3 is TGTGCCAGCAGCTTAGATAGCAGGCTCTATGGCTACACCTTC. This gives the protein CASSLDSRLYGYTF.

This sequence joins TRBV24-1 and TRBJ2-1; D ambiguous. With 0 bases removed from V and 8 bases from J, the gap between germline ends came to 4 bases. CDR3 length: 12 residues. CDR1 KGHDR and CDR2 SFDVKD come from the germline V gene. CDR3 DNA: TGTGCCACCAGTGATTTGGGCTATGAGCAGTTCTTC. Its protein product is CATSDLGYEQFF.

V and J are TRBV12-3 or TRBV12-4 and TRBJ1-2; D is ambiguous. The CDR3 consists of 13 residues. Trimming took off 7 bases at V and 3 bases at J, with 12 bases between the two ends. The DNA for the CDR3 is TGTGCCAGCACTGACCGGGCCTACTATGGCTACACCTTC. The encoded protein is CASTDRAYYGYTF.

The chain's CDR3 is CASSLAASSTSIFDTQYF. The DNA of the CDR3 is TGTGCCAGCAGCTTAGCGGCGTCGTCGACGTCTATCTTTGATACGCAGTATTTT. The chain recombines TRBV7-9 with TRBJ2-3; no reliable D call. Trimming took 0 bases from V and 6 from J, leaving 22 bases between them. The CDR3 contains 18 residues. Germline CDR1 is SEHNR and CDR2 is FQNEAQ (reference sequence).

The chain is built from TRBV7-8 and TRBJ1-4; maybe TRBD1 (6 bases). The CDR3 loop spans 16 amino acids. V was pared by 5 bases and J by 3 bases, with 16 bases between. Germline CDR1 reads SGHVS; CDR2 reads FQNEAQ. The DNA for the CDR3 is TGTGCCAGCAGCCCGTCCGGAGGGGGAGCTAATGAAAAACTGTTTTTT. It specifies CASSPSGGGANEKLFF. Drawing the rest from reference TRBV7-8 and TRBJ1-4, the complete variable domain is GAGVSQSPRYKVAKRGQDVALRCDPISGHVSLFWYQQALGQGPEFLTYFQNEAQLDKSGLPSDRFFAERPEGSVSTLKIQRTQQEDSAVYLCASSPSGGGANEKLFFGSGTQLSVL.